The 24 T cell receptor beta chains below were found in one sample sequenced in a study of T cell clonotyping in hematopoietic cell transplantation. Assay used: immunoSEQ multiplex PCR; TCRdb lists only in-frame clones, some missing. The table includes about 9,400 clones, over 60% detected once. Sequenced material: PBMCs, taken 180 days after allogeneic stem cell transplant. The receptors shown here come from a male patient aged 35-55 years who had an allogeneic stem cell transplant from a related donor, so the T cells may come from the graft donor. Some clones in this sample may be carry-over from other donors' samples.

The rearrangement uses TRBV19 and TRBJ2-3, with 13 bases aligning to TRBD2. V dropped 5 bases and J dropped 2; count of bases not matched to a gene: 4. CDR3 length: 16 residues. The germline V gene encodes CDR1 LNHDA and CDR2 SQIVND (reference sequence). This chain's CDR3 is CASSGGLAGDTDTQYF. The CDR3 coding sequence is TGTGCCAGTAGTGGAGGACTAGCGGGGGACACAGATACGCAGTATTTT. Variable domain in full (rest from reference TRBV19 and TRBJ2-3): DGGITQSPKYLFRKEGQNVTLSCEQNLNHDAMYWYRQDPGQGLRLIYYSQIVNDFQKGDIAEGYSVSREKKESFPLTVTSAQKNPTAFYLCASSGGLAGDTDTQYFGPGTRLTVL.

This clone has more than one count but fewer than ten. This chain uses TRBV6-5 with TRBJ1-5, with D unclear. The germline gives CDR1 MNHEY, CDR2 SVGAGI. This CDR3 has 14 amino acids. V lost 6 bases to trimming and J lost 0 bases, with 9 bases between them. The CDR3 sequence is CASSPLNSNQPQHF. The CDR3 region has the DNA TGTGCCAGCAGCCCACTAAATAGCAATCAGCCCCAGCATTTT.

This clone was seen more than once but under ten times. The rearrangement joins TRBV4-2 to TRBJ1-1, with D unclear. Germline CDR1 reads LGHNA; CDR2 reads YNFKEQ. Trimming removed 0 bases at V and 4 bases at J, with 15 bases between. CDR3 length: 16 residues. The CDR3 here is CASSQESRARGTEAFF. The CDR3 coding sequence is TGTGCCAGCAGCCAAGAATCACGGGCGCGGGGCACTGAAGCTTTCTTT.

This clone was counted a few times. The CDR3 protein is CASSPRLAGGGYQETQYF. The DNA for the CDR3 is TGTGCCAGCAGCCCGAGACTAGCGGGGGGCGGGTACCAAGAGACCCAGTACTTC. The rearrangement links TRBV7-7 to TRBJ2-5, with TRBD2 identical over 13 bases. The CDR3 consists of 18 residues. CDR1 is SSHAT and CDR2 is FNYEAQ in the germline V gene (reference sequence). The J segment lost 0 bases and the V segment lost 5 bases, leaving 9 bases of the junction unmatched.

This clone was seen once. The chain links TRBV6-5 to TRBJ2-7; D gene uncertain. The CDR3 runs 14 residues. Germline CDR1 and CDR2: MNHEY and SVGAGI. Trimming removed 3 bases from V and 2 bases from J, with 11 bases in between. In DNA, the CDR3 is TGTGCCAGCAGTTATGGCAGAGGCACCTACGAGCAGTACTTC. Translating gives CASSYGRGTYEQYF.

This chain uses TRBV10-3 with TRBJ1-1; TRBD1 matches 9 bases. Unmatched junction bases numbered 13, after V lost 3 bases and J lost 2 bases. The CDR3 is 18 amino acids. Germline CDR1 ENHRY, CDR2 SYGVKD. The CDR3 coding sequence is TGTGCCATCAGTGAAATCGGGACAGGGCCTTTCCCAAACACTGAAGCTTTCTTT. Encoded protein: CAISEIGTGPFPNTEAFF.

J is TRBJ1-1 and V is TRBV7-9; D gene unclear. V gave up 2 bases and J gave up 5 bases, with 6 bases separating them. Per the germline V gene, CDR1 is SEHNR and CDR2 is FQNEAQ (reference sequence). The CDR3 consists of 12 residues. For the CDR3, the DNA is TGTGCCAGCAGCTTACGAGGGACTGAAGCTTTCTTT. It specifies CASSLRGTEAFF. Full variable domain (missing parts from reference TRBV7-9 and TRBJ1-1): DTGVSQNPRHKITKRGQNVTFRCDPISEHNRLYWYRQTLGQGPEFLTYFQNEAQLEKSRLLSDRFSAERPKGSFSTLEIQRTEQGDSAMYLCASSLRGTEAFFGQGTRLTVV.

The chain combines TRBV28 with TRBJ1-2; D not certain. Germline CDR1 and CDR2: MDHEN and SYDVKM. This CDR3 region has 15 residues. Trimming cost V 5 bases and J 4 bases, with 17 bases left between them. CDR3 region: CASSKPVLRRYGYTF. For the CDR3, the DNA is TGTGCCAGCAGTAAGCCCGTCTTGAGACGCTATGGCTACACCTTC.

The rearrangement links TRBV27 to TRBJ2-1, with 8 positions matching TRBD1. Trimming cost V 6 bases and J 6 bases; bases outside gene matches: 7. Per germline, CDR1 MNHEY and CDR2 SMNVEV (reference sequence). CDR3 length: 14 residues. DNA of the CDR3: TGTGCCAGCAGCAAAGGACAGGGAGGCAATGAGCAGTTCTTC. It codes for CASSKGQGGNEQFF.

There are a few counts of this clone. V is TRBV9 and J is TRBJ1-1; D perhaps matches TRBD1 (5 bases). This CDR3 has 12 amino acids. V lost 4 bases and J lost 11, with 15 bases in between. Germline CDR1 reads SGDLS; CDR2 reads YYNGEE. The CDR3: CASSLDQGYAFF. Written as DNA, the CDR3 is TGTGCCAGCAGCCTAGACCAGGGATATGCTTTCTTT.

Relative to its sample, this clone is medium-sized (0.01 to 0.1%). This chain connects TRBV7-8 to TRBJ1-1; D is undetermined. The ends were cut back, 2 bases at V and 10 bases at J, with 17 bases in the middle. Germline lookup yields CDR1 SGHVS and CDR2 FQNEAQ. The CDR3 has 14 amino acids. CDR3 protein: CASSLRPHPLVAFF. The DNA of the CDR3 is TGTGCCAGCAGCTTACGTCCACACCCGCTTGTAGCTTTCTTT.

The V call is TRBV28, the J call TRBJ1-2; possible D gene TRBD1, 6 bases. V dropped 2 bases and J dropped 7 bases, with 14 bases sitting between them. The germline V gene has CDR1 MDHEN and CDR2 SYDVKM. The CDR3 runs 14 residues. The CDR3 spells CASSLATGILGYTF. DNA of the CDR3: TGTGCCAGCAGTTTAGCGACAGGAATCCTTGGCTACACCTTC.

This clone was detected only a few times. This sequence joins TRBV4-2 and TRBJ1-4; no reliable D call. CDR3 size: 15 residues. Germline loops: CDR1 LGHNA, CDR2 YNFKEQ. Trimming cost V 0 bases and J 8 bases, with 13 bases left between them. In DNA, the CDR3 is TGTGCCAGCAGCCAAGATTGGGGAAAGGAAGAAAAACTGTTTTTT. Amino acid sequence: CASSQDWGKEEKLFF.

In its sample, this clone was seen once. The rearrangement links TRBV5-4 to TRBJ2-7; TRBD1 matches at 9 bases. The V segment lost 4 bases and the J segment 7 bases; nucleotides outside the gene matches: 3. This CDR3 region has 12 residues. Germline lookup yields CDR1 SGHNT and CDR2 YYREEE (reference sequence). CDR3 protein: CASSGTGFEQYF. The CDR3 DNA follows: TGTGCCAGCAGCGGGACAGGGTTTGAGCAGTACTTC.

V gene TRBV5-1 combines with J gene TRBJ1-3, with D unresolved. Germline V gene lookup returns CDR1 SGHRS and CDR2 YFSETQ. V dropped 0 bases and J dropped 2 bases, with 9 bases sitting between them. The CDR3 has 15 residues. The CDR3 loop is CASSLGGLAGNTIYF. In DNA, the CDR3 is TGCGCCAGCAGCTTGGGAGGGCTTGCTGGAAACACCATATATTTT.

This clone has a single count. The J gene is TRBJ1-1, the V gene TRBV30, with D possibly TRBD1 on 5 matching bases. The V and J ends lost 3 bases and 4 bases respectively, with 15 bases between them. Per the germline V gene, CDR1 is GTSNPN and CDR2 is SVGIG (reference sequence). This CDR3 has 14 residues. CDR3 in DNA: TGTGCCTGGAGGGCCAGGGCGAGGGGCACTGAAGCTTTCTTT. Translated: CAWRARARGTEAFF.

This clone was counted a few times. The J gene is TRBJ1-5, the V gene TRBV10-1; tentatively, D is TRBD1 (5 bases). Trimming left V 2 bases short and J 3 bases short, with 20 bases between. Germline assignment: CDR1 WNHNN and CDR2 SYGVQD (reference sequence). The CDR3 is 18 amino acids. The CDR3 bases are TGCGCCAGCAGTGAGAGGACAACATCTCGTGTGGACAATCAGCCCCAGCATTTT. Translated: CASSERTTSRVDNQPQHF.

This chain joins TRBV6-1 and TRBJ1-2, with a weak D call TRBD1 (6 bases). This CDR3 comprises 15 residues. Trimming removed 1 base at V and 0 bases at J, with 9 bases between. From germline, CDR1 is MNHNS and CDR2 SASEGT. The CDR3 is CASSEGGAPNYGYTF. CDR3 in DNA: TGTGCCAGCAGTGAAGGGGGGGCCCCTAACTATGGCTACACCTTC.

The chain is built from TRBV30 and TRBJ1-5; 9 bases align to TRBD1. The CDR3 spans 13 residues. Germline V gene sequence: CDR1 GTSNPN, CDR2 SVGIG (reference sequence). Trimming removed 5 bases from V and 7 bases from J; junction bases left unmatched: 6. The CDR3 nucleotides read TGTGCCTGGGGGGACAGGGCGGGACAGCCCCAGCATTTT. Its protein product is CAWGDRAGQPQHF.

The rearrangement joins TRBV28 to TRBJ1-6, with D perhaps TRBD1 (6 bases). Trimming stripped 6 bases from V and 5 bases from J, with 14 bases between. Germline loops: CDR1 MDHEN, CDR2 SYDVKM. The CDR3 runs 15 residues. The DNA for the CDR3 is TGTGCCAGCAGAGGGGGGCAGGGTCATAATTCACCCCTCCACTTT. Translated: CASRGGQGHNSPLHF.

The chain combines TRBV6-1 with TRBJ1-5; no clear D gene. V was pared by 2 bases and J by 4 bases, with 0 bases between. The CDR3 spans 11 residues. Germline CDR1 and CDR2: MNHNS and SASEGT. The CDR3 nucleotides are TGTGCCAGCAGTGAAAATCAGCCCCAGCATTTT. Translation gives CASSENQPQHF.

V gene TRBV29-1 combines with J gene TRBJ1-2; no firm D call. The CDR3 sequence is 13 residues long. CDR1 and CDR2 from the germline V gene are SQVTM and ANQGSEA. Trimming took 6 bases from V and 8 from J, leaving 19 bases between them. CDR3 in DNA: TGCAGCGTCGTGGACCCCCTGAACCACGGCTACACCTTC. Translated: CSVVDPLNHGYTF.

This clone was seen once. This chain connects TRBV2 to TRBJ2-3; D is uncertain. In germline, CDR1 is SNHLY, CDR2 FYNNEI. Trimming took 4 bases from V and 3 from J, leaving 14 bases between them. The CDR3 sequence is 15 residues long. The CDR3 is CASSVAPSETDTQYF. The CDR3 bases are TGTGCCAGCAGTGTCGCCCCCTCGGAGACAGATACGCAGTATTTT.

This clone was seen a few times. V gene TRBV6-5 combines with J gene TRBJ1-2; a weak D match, TRBD1 (6 bases). Germline loops: CDR1 MNHEY, CDR2 SVGAGI. V lost 5 bases and J lost 8, with 15 bases in between. The CDR3 is 13 residues long. CDR3 nucleotides: TGTGCCAGCAGTCTCTCGGGGGCGTTAGGCTACACCTTC. It specifies CASSLSGALGYTF.